Sequencing of this T cell receptor (beta chain) was carried out in a study of blood T cell dynamics during melanoma immunotherapy. Method: immunoSEQ multiplex PCR; TCRdb's copy keeps in-frame clones and lacks some. The sample includes 15,000 or so clones, approximately 90% of them seen just once. Time point meaning: week 3, after first cycle of checkpoint inhibitor. V dropped 10 bases and J dropped 6; count of bases not matched to a gene: 14. The CDR3 has 14 amino acids. Germline V gene sequence: CDR1 SGHNT, CDR2 YENEEA. This TCR derives from a human donor with melanoma. The rearrangement links TRBV11-3 to TRBJ2-7; 8 nucleotides align to TRBD1. This material consisted of effector memory CD8+ T cells from blood, taken from a patient treated with checkpoint blockade. The CDR3 protein is CATYCGQGAIEQYF. CDR3 DNA sequence: TGTGCCACCTACTGTGGGCAGGGGGCGATCGAGCAGTACTTC. The variable domain in full, with the rest retrieved from reference TRBV11-3 and TRBJ2-7, is EAGVVQSPRYKIIEKKQPVAFWCNPISGHNTLYWYLQNLGQGPELLIRYENEEAVDDSQLPKDRFSAERLKGVDSTLKIQPAELGDSAVYLCATYCGQGAIEQYFGPGTRLTVT.